The 13 T cell receptor beta chains in this list originate from one sample, sequenced in a study of tumor-infiltrating lymphocytes in primary liver carcinoma. Unsorted whole blood yielded blood RNA, and germline DNA was extracted as well. Researchers generated TCR beta cDNA from approximately 0.55 ug of total RNA, relying on a constant-region primer. TCR beta libraries came from three nested multiplex PCR rounds using slightly modified ARM-PCR. It was with TRBV1-TRBV30 forward primers and a C-beta reverse primer that the first two PCR rounds were run, at around 11 cycles each. TCRdb used MiXCR to reprocess the multiplex PCR reads, holding one entry per CDR3 protein. Of nearly 200,000 distinct CDR3 sequences in the sample, 65% are singletons; the top ten hold about 7.1%. Sequenced material: peripheral blood. Receptors were obtained from a woman aged 55-70 years with primary liver carcinoma and hepatitis B virus infection.

As for this clonotype: A much more abundant neighbour one base away suggests this may be a read error. This chain connects TRBV6-2 or TRBV6-3 to TRBJ2-7; the D gene is possibly TRBD2 (6 bases). Germline values: CDR1 MNHEY, CDR2 SVGEGT. The CDR3 runs to 11 residues. CDR3 DNA: TGTGCCAGCAGTTACGGTCGGGAGCAGCACTTC. Its translation: CASSYGREQHF.

This clonotype was recorded at least ten times. The rearrangement joins TRBV12-3 or TRBV12-4 to TRBJ1-1; 8 nucleotides agree with TRBD1. The J segment lost 0 bases and the V segment lost 9 bases, leaving 3 bases of the junction unmatched. This CDR3 is 13 amino acids long. CDR3 in DNA: TGTGCCAGTACAGGGGGTCTGAACACTGAAGCTTTCTTT. This translates into CASTGGLNTEAFF.

The genes are TRBV11-2 and TRBJ2-4, with TRBD2 matching 8 bases. CDR3 length: 19 amino acids. Germline V CDR1 and CDR2: SGHAT, FQNNGV. Germline trimming cut 2 bases from V and 3 bases from J; bases unmatched to any gene: 15. The CDR3: CASSLSRAGVRLVKNIQYF. The CDR3 bases are TGTGCCAGCAGCTTAAGTCGAGCGGGAGTCCGCTTAGTCAAAAACATTCAGTACTTC.

The chain joins TRBV12-3 or TRBV12-4 to TRBJ1-2, with D tentatively TRBD1 (6 bases). CDR3 length equals 15 residues. The CDR3 loop is CTNSQNRASNYGYTF. The CDR3 bases are TGTACCAACAGTCAGAACAGGGCGTCTAACTATGGCTACACCTTC.

As regards this clonotype: A much larger clone differs by one base, so this may be a read error. This chain links TRBV7-8 with TRBJ2-3; D could derive from TRBD1 or TRBD2 (5 bases each). Per the germline V gene, CDR1 is SGHVS and CDR2 is FQNEAQ. The V end was cut by 0 bases, the J end by 3 bases, with 16 bases between. This CDR3 is built from 17 residues. The CDR3 region has the DNA TGTGCCAGCAGCTTAGCGCCGGGACCTTTGAAAACAGATACGCAGTATTTT. Its protein is CASSLAPGPLKTDTQYF.

Turning to this clonotype: A read error may be the cause here, since a much bigger clone is one base away. The CDR3 spells CASRSTGTSNQPQHF. In nucleotides, the CDR3 is TGTGCCAGCAGGTCGACAGGGACTAGCAATCAGCCCCAGCATTTT. The chain carries TRBV6-6 and TRBJ1-5, with TRBD1 identical over 7 bases. The CDR3 runs to 15 residues. Losses at the gene ends were 6 bases for V and 0 bases for J; bases not matched to a gene: 5. Looked up from germline, CDR1 is MNHNY and CDR2 is SVGAGI (reference sequence).

Comments on this clonotype: This could be a read error, since a much larger clone is one nucleotide away. The CDR3 protein is CAWSGNVQYF. CDR3 sequence (DNA): TGTGCCTGGTCGGGCAATGTGCAGTATTTT. V usage is TRBV30 and J usage is TRBJ2-3; D not certain. V gave up 5 bases and J gave up 11 bases, with 11 bases separating them. CDR3 length: 10 residues. The germline gives CDR1 GTSNPN, CDR2 SVGIG (reference sequence).

The chain employs TRBV11-2 and TRBJ2-1; D is unresolved. This CDR3 is built from 14 residues. The germline V gene encodes CDR1 SGHAT and CDR2 FQNNGV. Trimming shortened V by 3 bases and J by 16 bases, and 22 bases separated the two germline ends. CDR3 in amino acids: CASSLDGNRNEYFF. CDR3 DNA: TGTGCCAGCAGCTTGGATGGGAACCGCAATGAGTATTTCTTC.

This clonotype was detected many times. The V gene is TRBV7-9, the J gene TRBJ2-7, with TRBD2 matching 11 bases. V was pared by 8 bases and J by 1 base, with 4 bases of the junction left unmatched. This CDR3 is 14 amino acids long. Germline values: CDR1 SEHNR, CDR2 FQNEAQ (reference sequence). CDR3 DNA sequence: TGTGCCAGCTCCACTAGCGGGAGATCCTACGAGCAGTACTTC. It is translated as CASSTSGRSYEQYF.

As concerns this clonotype: The junction and the germline gene differ at one end; a read error may be behind it. This chain links TRBV29-1 with TRBJ2-2; 9 bases map to TRBD1. The germline gives CDR1 SQVTM, CDR2 ANQGSEA. CDR3 length: 16 residues. The DNA for the CDR3 is TGCAGCGCTTCCGCCACCGGGACAGGGAACACAGGGGAGCTGTTTTTT. As protein: CSASATGTGNTGELFF.

This clonotype was picked up a small number of times. The genes are TRBV7-9 and TRBJ1-2; D is unresolved. Germline V gene sequence: CDR1 SEHNR, CDR2 FQNEAQ (reference sequence). The V end was cut by 3 bases, the J end by 7 bases, with 12 bases between. The length of the CDR3 is 13 residues. The CDR3 here is CASSFENSGGYTF. Written as DNA, the CDR3 is TGTGCCAGCAGCTTTGAGAACTCAGGTGGCTACACCTTC.

This clonotype was observed a few times. The V call is TRBV15, the J call TRBJ2-1; a weak D match, TRBD2 (5 bases). V lost 5 bases and J 8 bases, leaving 19 bases between the germline ends. Germline CDR1 reads LNHNV; CDR2 reads YYDKDF (reference sequence). The CDR3 runs 15 residues. CDR3 DNA sequence: TGTGCCACCAGCTCCATAGAAACTAGTCTCCATGAGCAGTTCTTC. Amino acid sequence: CATSSIETSLHEQFF.

This clonotype is a singleton in its sample. A read error may explain this, as a much larger clone is one base away. Since the CDR3 does not end with the conserved phenylalanine or tryptophan, this likely comes from a read error. This chain links TRBV6-2 or TRBV6-3 with TRBJ2-5, with 8 positions matching TRBD2. Germline loops: CDR1 MNHEY, CDR2 SVGEGT. The CDR3 contains 14 residues. V lost 1 base to trimming and J lost 4 bases; unmatched junction nucleotides: 2. For the CDR3, the DNA is TGTGCCAGCAGTTACTACGGGAGGGGAGAGACCCAGTACTTA. Its protein product is CASSYYGRGETQYL.